The 27 T cell receptor beta chains in this list originate from one sample, sequenced in a study of cytomegalovirus exposure and HLA in healthy donors. Primers included in the PCR were 60 Vbeta and 13 Jbeta primers. TCRdb keeps only in-frame clones here, not all; method: immunoSEQ multiplex PCR. The repertoire holds approximately 110,000 clones, with about 80% as singletons. The specimen sequenced was PBMCs. Every receptor here comes from a woman in her 50s in good health and CMV-seropositive.

V and J are TRBV7-2 and TRBJ2-7, with D possibly TRBD2 on 5 matching bases. The V end lost 1 base, the J end lost 0 bases, and 10 bases lay between the germline ends. CDR3 length: 15 amino acids. The germline CDR1 and CDR2 sequences are SGHTA and FQGNSA. The CDR3 DNA follows: TGTGCCAGCAGCTTAGGGACTTCTAGCTCCTACGAGCAGTACTTC. The encoded protein is CASSLGTSSSYEQYF.

This clone appeared a few times. The rearrangement links TRBV9 to TRBJ1-2, with D possibly being TRBD1 (6 bases). The length of the CDR3 is 16 residues. CDR1 and CDR2 (germline): SGDLS, YYNGEE. The V end lost 2 bases, the J end lost 8 bases, and 22 bases lay between the germline ends. The CDR3 loop is CASSVGGIRGKGGYTF. The CDR3 DNA follows: TGTGCCAGCAGCGTGGGAGGGATCAGGGGAAAGGGCGGCTACACCTTC.

Turning to this clone: The junction differs from germline at one of its ends, possibly a read error. The chain uses TRBV7-7 and TRBJ2-5; 7 positions agree with TRBD1. This CDR3 has 15 amino acids. CDR1 and CDR2 (germline): SSHAT, FNYEAQ (reference sequence). The CDR3: CASSPQGDGRETQYF. The CDR3 coding sequence is TGTGCTAGCAGCCCTCAGGGGGATGGACGGGAGACCCAGTACTTC.

The chain has TRBV6-1 and TRBJ2-2, with 7 bases aligning to TRBD1. V lost 4 bases, J lost 2 bases, and 4 bases stayed unmatched. This CDR3 is 15 amino acids long. Per germline, CDR1 MNHNS and CDR2 SASEGT. As DNA, the CDR3 is TGTGCCAGCAGTGCCCGGACAGGAAACACCGGGGAGCTGTTTTTT. Protein product: CASSARTGNTGELFF.

The chain combines TRBV5-4 with TRBJ2-5; TRBD1 aligns across 7 bases. Trimming removed 4 bases from V and 5 bases from J; junction bases left unmatched: 11. The CDR3 loop spans 15 amino acids. Germline V gene sequence: CDR1 SGHNT, CDR2 YYREEE (reference sequence). The CDR3 spells CASSDPGTVGETQYF. CDR3 sequence (DNA): TGTGCCAGCAGCGACCCGGGGACAGTAGGGGAGACCCAGTACTTC.

The chain links TRBV6-5 to TRBJ1-2, with D perhaps matching TRBD1 (6 bases). The CDR3 loop spans 15 amino acids. V lost 5 bases and J 2 bases, leaving 15 bases between the germline ends. Germline V gene data show CDR1 as MNHEY and CDR2 as SVGAGI. In DNA form, the CDR3 reads TGTGCCAGCAGTCCACTACAGGGTCTCAACTATGGCTACACCTTC. Translating gives CASSPLQGLNYGYTF.

V gene TRBV5-1 combines with J gene TRBJ2-2, with 8 positions matching TRBD1. Looked up from germline, CDR1 is SGHRS and CDR2 is YFSETQ. Trimming took 1 base from V and 6 from J; bases not matched to a gene: 5. This CDR3 comprises 15 residues. In DNA form, the CDR3 reads TGCGCCAGCAGCTTGCTGGGACAGGTTTCCGGGGAGCTGTTTTTT. It translates to CASSLLGQVSGELFF.

This clone was counted a few times. The chain joins TRBV7-8 to TRBJ2-5, with 10 positions matching TRBD2. Judging by the DNA end, TRBJ2-7 fits better; the J call may be wrong. Germline CDR1 reads SGHVS; CDR2 reads FQNEAQ. This CDR3 spans 14 amino acids. The CDR3 sequence is CASSTRTSGYEQYF. In DNA, the CDR3 is TGTGCCAGCAGCACCCGGACTAGCGGCTACGAGCAGTACTTC.

The V call is TRBV7-2, the J call TRBJ1-4; 7 bases align to TRBD1. The ends lost 1 base at V and 4 bases at J; junction bases unmatched: 3. The CDR3 runs 15 residues. Looked up from germline, CDR1 is SGHTA and CDR2 is FQGNSA. CDR3 sequence: CASSLGPGGNEKLFF. The CDR3 nucleotides read TGTGCCAGCAGCTTAGGCCCAGGGGGTAATGAAAAACTGTTTTTT.

This clone occurred a few times. This chain joins TRBV9 and TRBJ2-2, with 9 bases fitting TRBD2. Germline V gene sequence: CDR1 SGDLS, CDR2 YYNGEE. The CDR3 covers 15 residues. V shed 3 bases, J shed 4 bases, and the junction held 4 bases outside the gene matches. The CDR3 reads CASSGRLAVTGELFF. Here the CDR3 DNA reads TGTGCCAGCAGCGGACGACTAGCGGTCACCGGGGAGCTGTTTTTT.

The genes are TRBV20-1 and TRBJ2-3, with no clear D. Germline V CDR1 and CDR2: DFQATT, SNEGSKA (reference sequence). CDR3 length: 10 residues. The CDR3 DNA sequence: TGCACCCCGGGTCCAGATACGCAGTATTTT. Its protein product is CTPGPDTQYF.

This clone was picked up one time. The chain links TRBV5-1 to TRBJ2-1; TRBD1 agrees at 10 bases. Germline V CDR1 and CDR2: SGHRS, YFSETQ. V shed 3 bases and J 0 bases; nucleotides not matched to a gene: 0. The CDR3 consists of 15 residues. The CDR3 sequence is CASSWTGGSYNEQFF. The DNA for the CDR3 is TGCGCCAGCAGCTGGACAGGGGGCTCCTACAATGAGCAGTTCTTC.

This chain uses TRBV29-1 with TRBJ1-1, with a possible D match to TRBD1 (5 bases). Per the germline V gene, CDR1 is SQVTM and CDR2 is ANQGSEA. V lost 4 bases to trimming and J lost 6 bases, with 12 bases between them. The CDR3 loop spans 12 amino acids. CDR3 coding DNA: TGCAGCGTTGCACAGGCTGAGGCTGAAGCTTTCTTT. Encoded protein: CSVAQAEAEAFF.

The rearrangement uses TRBV18 and TRBJ1-5; 9 bases agree with TRBD1. J lost 0 bases, V lost 3 bases, and 6 bases had no gene match. The CDR3 totals 17 residues. CDR1 and CDR2 (germline): KGHSH, LQKENI. The CDR3 is CASSPRGDRDSNQPQHF. In DNA, the CDR3 is TGTGCCAGCTCACCTCGCGGGGACAGGGATAGCAATCAGCCCCAGCATTTT.

This rearrangement joins TRBV2 to TRBJ1-1; tentatively, D is TRBD1 (5 bases). The V end was cut by 1 base, the J end by 4 bases, with 13 bases between. CDR1 and CDR2 (germline): SNHLY, FYNNEI. This CDR3 contains 15 residues. CDR3 protein: CASSEDGEGLTEAFF. The CDR3 bases are TGTGCCAGCAGTGAAGACGGGGAGGGGCTCACTGAAGCTTTCTTT.

This clone was found once. The chain is built from TRBV10-3 and TRBJ2-5; the match to TRBD1 covers 8 bases. This CDR3 has 15 residues. The V segment lost 4 bases and the J segment 2 bases; nucleotides outside the gene matches: 6. CDR1 ENHRY and CDR2 SYGVKD come from the germline V gene. The CDR3 here is CAISGGDRSQETQYF. The CDR3 DNA reads as TGTGCCATCAGTGGGGGGGACAGGTCGCAAGAGACCCAGTACTTC.

This chain connects TRBV7-6 to TRBJ2-1; TRBD2 matches 12 bases. Germline V gene sequence: CDR1 SGHVS, CDR2 FNYEAQ. The CDR3 is made up of 20 amino acids. Trimming at V came to 5 bases and at J to 0 bases, leaving 14 bases not matched to a gene. The CDR3 DNA sequence: TGTGCCAGCAGCCGCCACTCTCTAGCGGGGGGGCCGAGCTCCTACAATGAGCAGTTCTTC. Protein product: CASSRHSLAGGPSSYNEQFF.

This clone was seen more than once but under ten times. The chain couples TRBV7-8 to TRBJ2-7, with 9 bases lining up with TRBD1. The CDR3 covers 19 residues. Germline V gene lookup returns CDR1 SGHVS and CDR2 FQNEAQ. V lost 1 base, J lost 1 base, and 14 bases stayed unmatched. This CDR3 is CASSLVGDRVYSESYEQYF. DNA for the CDR3: TGTGCCAGCAGCTTAGTAGGGGACAGGGTGTACAGCGAGTCCTACGAGCAGTACTTC.

This clone occurred a few times. The V gene is TRBV7-9, the J gene TRBJ2-1, with 7 nucleotides matching TRBD2. Per germline, CDR1 SEHNR and CDR2 FQNEAQ (reference sequence). The CDR3 runs to 15 residues. Trimming took 1 base from V and 8 from J; bases not matched to a gene: 8. CDR3 protein: CASSLDAGLADEQFF. The CDR3 region has the DNA TGTGCCAGCAGCTTAGATGCTGGGCTAGCGGATGAGCAGTTCTTC.

A few counts support this clone. The chain carries TRBV9 and TRBJ2-7, with 10 bases that match TRBD1. CDR1 SGDLS and CDR2 YYNGEE come from the germline V gene. This CDR3 is built from 18 residues. Trimming took 0 bases from V and 0 from J; bases not matched to a gene: 9. CDR3 residues: CASSVGGQGDYASYEQYF. In nucleotides, the CDR3 is TGTGCCAGCAGCGTAGGAGGACAGGGGGATTACGCCTCCTACGAGCAGTACTTC. Full variable domain (outside the CDR3, taken from reference TRBV9 and TRBJ2-7): DSGVTQTPKHLITATGQRVTLRCSPRSGDLSVYWYQQSLDQGLQFLIQYYNGEERAKGNILERFSAQQFPDLHSELNLSSLELGDSALYFCASSVGGQGDYASYEQYFGPGTRLTVT.

This clone was detected only once. This chain connects TRBV19 to TRBJ2-1; 9 bases are shared with TRBD2. V was pared by 1 base and J by 2 bases, with 3 bases of the junction left unmatched. Germline CDR1 is LNHDA and CDR2 is SQIVND (reference sequence). The CDR3 spans 16 residues. Written as DNA, the CDR3 is TGTGCCAGTAGTATAGGAGGCGGGGGGGCCTACAATGAGCAGTTCTTC. Translation gives CASSIGGGGAYNEQFF.

The chain uses TRBV4-1 and TRBJ2-7; D remains ambiguous. V lost 0 bases and J lost 4, with 10 bases in between. The CDR3 spans 14 residues. Germline V gene lookup returns CDR1 MGHRA and CDR2 YSYEKL. The CDR3 DNA reads TGCGCCAGCAGCCAAGAGCATAGCCGGTACGAGCAGTACTTC. This codes for CASSQEHSRYEQYF.

The chain couples TRBV5-4 to TRBJ2-6, with unresolved D. CDR3 length: 15 residues. Germline CDR1 reads SGHNT; CDR2 reads YYREEE (reference sequence). The V gene lost 4 bases and the J gene lost 0 bases, with 8 bases spanning the gap. The CDR3 DNA follows: TGTGCCAGCAGCCCTCGAGACTCTGGGGCCAACGTCCTGACTTTC. Translating it yields CASSPRDSGANVLTF.

The sample holds a few counts of this clone. The chain recombines TRBV5-4 with TRBJ1-5; D is undetermined. Looked up from germline, CDR1 is SGHNT and CDR2 is YYREEE (reference sequence). The CDR3 loop spans 14 amino acids. Trimming took 1 base from V and 1 from J, leaving 6 bases between them. DNA of the CDR3: TGTGCCAGCAGCTTGTCAGGAAGCAATCAGCCCCAGCATTTT. Translation gives CASSLSGSNQPQHF.

The chain combines TRBV5-1 with TRBJ2-5; the match to TRBD2 covers 13 bases. V shed 3 bases and J 2 bases; nucleotides not matched to a gene: 4. Germline V gene sequence: CDR1 SGHRS, CDR2 YFSETQ. This CDR3 has 16 amino acids. DNA of the CDR3: TGCGCCAGCAGCTCCGGGACTAGCGGGGTTCAAGAGACCCAGTACTTC. Its protein is CASSSGTSGVQETQYF.

The V gene is TRBV7-9, the J gene TRBJ2-7; 8 nucleotides match TRBD1. V lost 2 bases to trimming and J lost 3 bases; unmatched junction nucleotides: 9. The CDR3 is 16 amino acids. CDR1 SEHNR and CDR2 FQNEAQ come from the germline V gene (reference sequence). The CDR3 reads CASSLSATGGSYEQYF. The CDR3 DNA reads TGTGCCAGCAGCTTATCGGCAACAGGGGGGAGCTACGAGCAGTACTTC.

This clone was observed a few times. This chain connects TRBV7-9 to TRBJ2-5; 9 bases line up with TRBD1. Germline V gene lookup returns CDR1 SEHNR and CDR2 FQNEAQ (reference sequence). CDR3 length: 15 residues. V lost 5 bases and J lost 5; bases outside the gene matches: 9. The CDR3 reads CASSAGTGFLETQYF. The DNA of the CDR3 is TGTGCCAGCAGCGCCGGGACAGGGTTTCTCGAGACCCAGTACTTC.